One and the same sample provided the 25 T cell receptor beta chains below, sequenced in a study of OX40 agonist ivuxolimab in advanced cancers. Generated by immunoSEQ multiplex PCR, the TCRdb table keeps only in-frame clones and is missing some. Counted here are 48,000 or so clones, 80% to 90% occurring once; the ten biggest clones make up 7.3%. Sample: CD4+ or CD8+ T cells sorted from blood, taken in a trial of the OX40 agonist ivuxolimab. These receptor sequences come from an adult with an advanced solid tumor such as melanoma, head and neck, liver or kidney cancer.

The chain couples TRBV6-1 to TRBJ1-1; D is ambiguous. This CDR3 is built from 13 residues. The V end was cut by 6 bases, the J end by 3 bases, with 11 bases between. Germline CDR1 MNHNS, CDR2 SASEGT. CDR3 DNA: TGTGCCAGCAGGAATTTGATTCACACTGAAGCTTTCTTT. It encodes CASRNLIHTEAFF.

The rearrangement uses TRBV11-2 and TRBJ2-3, with 8 nucleotides matching TRBD2. The V gene end was trimmed by 5 bases and the J gene end by 3 bases; junction bases not matched to a gene: 4. Germline-derived CDR1 and CDR2 are SGHAT and FQNNGV. The CDR3 has 14 residues. CDR3 loop: CASSPREGTDTQYF. As DNA, the CDR3 is TGTGCCAGCAGCCCACGGGAGGGGACAGATACGCAGTATTTT. The whole variable domain, remainder taken from reference TRBV11-2 and TRBJ2-3, is EAGVAQSPRYKIIEKRQSVAFWCNPISGHATLYWYQQILGQGPKLLIQFQNNGVVDDSQLPKDRFSAERLKGVDSTLKIQPAKLEDSAVYLCASSPREGTDTQYFGPGTRLTVL.

This sequence joins TRBV7-9 and TRBJ2-5; 14 bases match TRBD2. V lost 5 bases to trimming and J lost 5 bases; unmatched junction nucleotides: 4. The CDR3 is made up of 15 amino acids. Germline values: CDR1 SEHNR, CDR2 FQNEAQ (reference sequence). CDR3 region: CASSMGLAGDETQYF. CDR3 DNA: TGTGCCAGCAGCATGGGACTAGCGGGAGACGAGACCCAGTACTTC.

The chain carries TRBV7-2 and TRBJ2-5, with a possible D match to TRBD2 (6 bases). Germline V gives CDR1 SGHTA, CDR2 FQGNSA. Trimming removed 5 bases at V and 5 bases at J, with 15 bases between. The length of the CDR3 is 14 residues. CDR3 bases: TGTGCCAGCAGCCGAGCTGGGGGGAGTGAGACCCAGTACTTC. Its translation: CASSRAGGSETQYF.

The chain uses TRBV4-3 and TRBJ2-1; D tentatively reads TRBD1 or TRBD2 (6 bases each). Germline V gene sequence: CDR1 LGHNA, CDR2 YSLEER. The CDR3 spans 16 residues. V lost 1 base, J lost 6 bases, and 16 bases lay in between. CDR3 in amino acids: CASSQAEGQVFNEQFF. CDR3 DNA sequence: TGCGCCAGCAGCCAAGCGGAGGGACAAGTCTTCAATGAGCAGTTCTTC.

This sequence joins TRBV5-6 and TRBJ1-2, with D hard to call. Germline V gene data show CDR1 as SGHDT and CDR2 as YYEEEE. The CDR3 is made up of 15 amino acids. V was pared by 2 bases and J by 7 bases, with 18 bases between. The CDR3 DNA follows: TGTGCCAGCAGCTTTATCGGAAGGCGGTCTCGTGGCTACACCTTC. It is translated as CASSFIGRRSRGYTF.

The rearrangement links TRBV10-3 to TRBJ2-7; 7 bases agree with TRBD1. The CDR3 runs to 15 residues. J was trimmed by 3 bases and V by 3 bases; bases with no gene match: 8. CDR1 is ENHRY, CDR2 SYGVKD, per germline. This CDR3 is CAISDSDRAYYEQYF. CDR3 DNA: TGTGCCATCAGTGACTCAGACAGGGCGTACTACGAGCAGTACTTC.

The V gene is TRBV5-1, the J gene TRBJ2-7, with D possibly called TRBD1 or TRBD2 (5 bases each). The length of the CDR3 is 13 residues. Germline CDR1 reads SGHRS; CDR2 reads YFSETQ. Trimming took 4 bases from V and 9 from J, leaving 17 bases between them. CDR3 DNA: TGCGCCAGCAGCCCCAAGGGAGCAGGGACGCAGTACTTC. This sequence encodes CASSPKGAGTQYF.

This clone was seen only once. This chain links TRBV6-4 with TRBJ2-3, with D possibly matching TRBD1 (5 bases). Germline V gives CDR1 MRHNA, CDR2 SNTAGT. V lost 4 bases, J lost 5 bases, and 19 bases lay in between. The CDR3 runs 16 residues. The CDR3 protein is CASSVMGLPTLDTQYF. For the CDR3, the DNA is TGTGCCAGCAGTGTAATGGGGCTCCCCACCCTAGATACGCAGTATTTT.

With respect to this clone: The identical CDR3 is also encoded by other nucleotide sequences in the sample. This chain joins TRBV30 and TRBJ2-7; D unclear. Germline loops: CDR1 GTSNPN, CDR2 SVGIG (reference sequence). The V end was cut by 2 bases, the J end by 1 base, with 6 bases between. This CDR3 has 12 residues. The CDR3 loop reads CAWSRDSYEQYF. CDR3 DNA: TGTGCCTGGAGTCGCGATTCCTACGAGCAGTACTTC.

This clone was seen only once. The chain is built from TRBV7-8 and TRBJ2-3, with unresolved D. Germline V CDR1 and CDR2: SGHVS, FQNEAQ. Trimming removed 7 bases from V and 5 bases from J, with 13 bases in between. CDR3 length: 13 residues. CDR3 coding DNA: TGTGCCAGCACTTTAGGATTACAAGATACGCAGTATTTT. Its protein is CASTLGLQDTQYF.

The CDR3 reads CASGPTGSGNQPQHF. The CDR3, as DNA: TGTGCTAGTGGCCCAACAGGGTCTGGCAATCAGCCCCAGCATTTT. V usage is TRBV12-5 and J usage is TRBJ1-5; D may be TRBD1 (6 bases). Deletions cut 6 bases from V and 2 bases from J, with 14 bases between. The CDR3 extends over 15 amino acids. Germline CDR1 and CDR2: LGHNT and FRNRAP. The entire variable domain, with the rest obtained from reference TRBV12-5 and TRBJ1-5, is as follows: DARVTQTPRHKVTEMGQEVTMRCQPILGHNTVFWYRQTMMQGLELLAYFRNRAPLDDSGMPKDRFSAEMPDATLATLKIQPSEPRDSAVYFCASGPTGSGNQPQHFGDGTRLSIL.

This CDR3 reads CASSRGLAGEVRYNEQFF. As DNA, the CDR3 is TGTGCCAGCAGCCGCGGACTAGCGGGAGAGGTGAGGTACAATGAGCAGTTCTTC. The V gene is TRBV11-3, the J gene TRBJ2-1, with 13 bases identical to TRBD2. Germline lookup yields CDR1 SGHNT and CDR2 YENEEA. V shed 5 bases and J 4 bases; nucleotides not matched to a gene: 11. The CDR3 spans 18 residues.

The rearrangement uses TRBV7-2 and TRBJ1-6; D gene ambiguous. CDR1 and CDR2 (germline): SGHTA, FQGNSA. The CDR3 has 14 residues. With 2 bases removed from V and 9 bases from J, the gap between germline ends came to 11 bases. This CDR3 reads CASSLNKSGSPLHF. The DNA of the CDR3 is TGTGCCAGCAGCTTAAACAAGTCGGGTTCACCCCTCCACTTT.

The V and J genes are TRBV5-4 and TRBJ1-6, with D possibly being TRBD1 (6 bases). Germline V CDR1 and CDR2: SGHNT, YYREEE (reference sequence). V was cut by 0 bases and J by 8 bases, with 15 bases left in between. The CDR3 length is 16 residues. The CDR3 sequence: CASSLGGGAMDSPLHF. The CDR3 DNA follows: TGTGCCAGCAGCTTGGGGGGGGGCGCGATGGATTCACCCCTCCACTTT.

The chain recombines TRBV10-2 with TRBJ2-1; D unclear. The germline CDR1 and CDR2 sequences are WSHSY and SAAADI. V lost 6 bases and J 4 bases, leaving 10 bases between the germline ends. CDR3 size: 13 residues. The CDR3 bases are TGCGCCAGCAGGAACCAGGATTACAATGAGCAGTTCTTC. It encodes CASRNQDYNEQFF.

This clone was seen just once. The chain recombines TRBV30 with TRBJ2-7; 7 bases align to TRBD2. With V trimmed by 8 bases and J by 2 bases, 6 bases remained unmatched. Germline V CDR1 and CDR2: GTSNPN, SVGIG (reference sequence). This CDR3 spans 12 amino acids. CDR3 region: CATDGGAYEQYF. CDR3 coding DNA: TGTGCCACCGATGGGGGGGCCTACGAGCAGTACTTC.

This clone was seen once. V and J are TRBV5-1 and TRBJ1-2; weak D call: TRBD1 (6 bases). With 3 bases removed from V and 4 bases from J, the gap between germline ends came to 13 bases. The CDR3 consists of 14 residues. Germline V gene data show CDR1 as SGHRS and CDR2 as YFSETQ. The chain's CDR3 is CASSSDEGVYGYTF. CDR3 nucleotides: TGCGCCAGCAGCTCCGATGAGGGGGTCTATGGCTACACCTTC.

The chain has TRBV30 and TRBJ2-2; 8 positions match TRBD2. Germline lookup yields CDR1 GTSNPN and CDR2 SVGIG (reference sequence). With V trimmed by 8 bases and J by 6 bases, 14 bases remained unmatched. This CDR3 region has 15 residues. The DNA of the CDR3 is TGTGCCCGGGGGAGCGGGAGTCGATACGCCGGGGAGCTGTTTTTT. Translation: CARGSGSRYAGELFF.

Only one count was recorded for this clone. The chain links TRBV27 to TRBJ1-2; 7 bases match TRBD1. This CDR3 spans 19 amino acids. J gave up 0 bases and V 2 bases, and 15 bases lay outside the gene matches. Germline V gene data show CDR1 as MNHEY and CDR2 as SMNVEV (reference sequence). CDR3 sequence: CASSLDWTAQGFPNYGYTF. For the CDR3, the DNA is TGTGCCAGCAGTTTAGACTGGACCGCACAGGGGTTTCCTAACTATGGCTACACCTTC.

The rearrangement links TRBV6-1 to TRBJ1-5; D is ambiguous. This CDR3 spans 16 amino acids. V lost 0 bases and J 0 bases, leaving 9 bases between the germline ends. CDR1 and CDR2 from the germline V gene are MNHNS and SASEGT. The CDR3 DNA reads as TGTGCCAGCAGTGAAGCAAACAGTTATAGCAATCAGCCCCAGCATTTT. Translated: CASSEANSYSNQPQHF.

The sample holds a few counts of this clone. The rearrangement uses TRBV27 and TRBJ2-7; D is possibly TRBD2 (7 bases). The CDR3 runs to 15 residues. V was pared by 3 bases and J by 2 bases, with 14 bases between. Germline CDR1 reads MNHEY; CDR2 reads SMNVEV (reference sequence). The CDR3 loop reads CASSFSGGGTYEQYF. CDR3 in DNA: TGTGCCAGCAGTTTCTCGGGGGGCGGAACCTACGAGCAGTACTTC.

This chain links TRBV7-9 with TRBJ2-1, with D unclear. The CDR3 sequence is 12 residues long. Germline CDR1 and CDR2: SEHNR and FQNEAQ (reference sequence). V shed 1 base and J shed 15 bases, with 13 bases lying between them. The CDR3, as DNA: TGTGCCAGCAGCTTAGAGCCCCTGAGCCGGTTCTTC. Protein product: CASSLEPLSRFF.

The CDR3 reads CASSLGGTGAYEQYF. As DNA, the CDR3 is TGTGCCAGCAGCTTAGGAGGGACAGGAGCCTACGAGCAGTACTTC. V is TRBV11-2 and J is TRBJ2-7; TRBD1 agrees at 8 bases. V gave up 1 base and J gave up 2 bases; unmatched junction bases: 4. This CDR3 has 15 amino acids. The V gene's germline CDR1 is SGHAT and CDR2 FQNNGV.

Relative to its sample, this clone is medium-sized. The genes are TRBV5-1 and TRBJ1-4; D may be TRBD1 (6 bases). CDR3 size: 15 residues. Germline values: CDR1 SGHRS, CDR2 YFSETQ. Trimming removed 4 bases from V and 3 bases from J, with 13 bases in between. The CDR3 sequence: CASSIQGPPNEKLFF. CDR3 DNA sequence: TGCGCCAGCAGCATACAGGGCCCCCCTAATGAAAAACTGTTTTTT.